This T cell receptor (beta chain) was obtained from a study of blood T cell repertoires in COVID-19. Study details: The origin of the acute and convalescent COVID-19 samples was the United States, Italy and Spain. Nucleic acid was either cDNA or gDNA, and it came from T cells, B-cell-depleted T cells, or PBMCs.

In the authors' workflow: Reference gene primer amplification gave nucleated cell count estimates. Clones were read by immunoSEQ multiplex PCR, and TCRdb kept only the in-frame ones, dropping some. The V and J calls and the clone size are those of that table, but D and trimming were determined from the DNA. The sample includes roughly 280,000 clones, around 90% of them seen just once. Seattle researchers signed up patients amid active infection and tracked them longitudinally. Germline V gives CDR1 KGHDR, CDR2 SFDVKD. The V and J ends lost 4 bases and 1 base respectively, with 11 bases between them. CDR3 length: 15 amino acids.

The specimen sequenced was peripheral blood. The sequence was collected from a woman aged 55-70 years with COVID-19, enrolled during active disease. V and J are TRBV24-1 and TRBJ2-3; TRBD1 might be the D (6 bases). The CDR3 spells CATSEFGQRTDTQYF. CDR3 DNA sequence: TGTGCCACCAGTGAATTCGGACAGCGCACAGATACGCAGTATTTT.